This entry lists 14 T cell receptor beta chains sequenced from one sample in a study of T cells in Graves' hyperthyroidism and ophthalmopathy. Authors of the study amplified TCR beta CDR3 regions from RNA transcripts. When the TCR CDR3 underwent first-round RT-PCR, the HTBI primer set was used. One entry per CDR3 protein, called by TCRdb with MiXCR from the multiplex PCR reads. The repertoire holds a few hundred thousand distinct CDR3 sequences, with more than 20% as singletons. The sequencing sample was made of blood. These TCRs come from a man aged 18 to 29 with Graves' hyperthyroidism.

This clonotype was counted between two and nine times. The genes are TRBV10-3 and TRBJ2-3; 8 bases match TRBD2. V lost 0 bases and J lost 2; bases outside the gene matches: 4. Looked up from germline, CDR1 is ENHRY and CDR2 is SYGVKD. The CDR3 length is 16 residues. The CDR3 sequence is CAISESGGGTTDTQYF. The CDR3 bases are TGTGCCATCAGTGAGTCAGGCGGGGGGACCACAGATACGCAGTATTTT.

The V and J genes are TRBV3-1 and TRBJ1-1, with TRBD1 matching over 7 bases. J was trimmed by 4 bases and V by 1 base; bases with no gene match: 3. The CDR3 loop spans 14 amino acids. Germline V lookup: CDR1 LGHDT, CDR2 YNNKEL (reference sequence). The CDR3 here is CASSQAPGGTEAFF. In DNA, the CDR3 is TGTGCCAGCAGCCAAGCTCCAGGGGGCACTGAAGCTTTCTTT.

V gene TRBV19 combines with J gene TRBJ1-5; 8 positions agree with TRBD1. Trimming at V came to 5 bases and at J to 0 bases, leaving 6 bases not matched to a gene. This CDR3 is 16 amino acids long. Germline values: CDR1 LNHDA, CDR2 SQIVND (reference sequence). Written as DNA, the CDR3 is TGTGCCAGTAGTGAACTACAGGGGGATAGCAATCAGCCCCAGCATTTT. Translated, it gives CASSELQGDSNQPQHF.

CDR3 region: CASSWGRGGAYEQYF. The CDR3 DNA reads as TGTGCCAGCAGCTGGGGGCGGGGGGGAGCCTACGAGCAGTACTTC. This rearrangement joins TRBV13 to TRBJ2-7, with 9 nucleotides matching TRBD2. The CDR3 length is 15 residues. The trim removed 4 bases at V and 2 bases at J, leaving 6 bases unmatched. CDR1 and CDR2 (germline): PRHDT, FYEKMQ (reference sequence).

This clonotype was counted many times. The CDR3 reads CASSFHRSGNTIYF. The CDR3 bases are TGTGCCAGCAGTTTCCATCGCTCTGGAAACACCATATATTTT. The J gene is TRBJ1-3, the V gene TRBV12-3 or TRBV12-4; D is undetermined. There are 14 residues in the CDR3. Trimming left V 3 bases short and J 0 bases short, with 6 bases between.

This clonotype was observed at least ten times. The rearrangement uses TRBV6-1 and TRBJ1-1; perhaps TRBD1 as D (5 bases). This CDR3 has 16 residues. Germline lookup yields CDR1 MNHNS and CDR2 SASEGT. V was shortened by 6 bases and J by 2 bases, with 19 bases between the two germline ends. CDR3 residues: CASSTHRIGTNTEAFF. CDR3 in DNA: TGTGCCAGCAGCACACATCGGATAGGGACTAACACTGAAGCTTTCTTT.

This clonotype was detected only a few times. V and J are TRBV4-1 and TRBJ2-2; D may be TRBD2 (6 bases). The germline V gene encodes CDR1 MGHRA and CDR2 YSYEKL. The CDR3 contains 15 residues. Trimming cost V 0 bases and J 6 bases, with 11 bases left between them. Here the CDR3 DNA reads TGCGCCAGCAGCCAAGACTACGGGGGATCCGGGGAGCTGTTTTTT. This translates into CASSQDYGGSGELFF.

This clonotype was seen repeatedly, ten times or more. V and J are TRBV6-5 and TRBJ1-2; the match to TRBD1 covers 8 bases. V lost 2 bases and J lost 5; bases outside the gene matches: 4. The CDR3 is made up of 14 amino acids. Germline loops: CDR1 MNHEY, CDR2 SVGAGI. The CDR3 here is CASSYNRGLYGYTF. CDR3 sequence (DNA): TGTGCCAGCAGTTACAACAGGGGGTTGTATGGCTACACCTTC.

This clonotype has a single count. The chain recombines TRBV6-1 with TRBJ2-5; D not certain. The V end was cut by 2 bases, the J end by 4 bases, with 8 bases between. Germline V gives CDR1 MNHNS, CDR2 SASEGT. CDR3 size: 13 residues. In DNA, the CDR3 is TGTGCCAGCAGTGAATGGGTAGGAGAGACCCAGTACTTC. Translation gives CASSEWVGETQYF.

The rearrangement links TRBV19 to TRBJ2-2; TRBD2 might be the D (6 bases). V was cut by 4 bases and J by 5 bases, with 11 bases left in between. Germline V gene data show CDR1 as LNHDA and CDR2 as SQIVND (reference sequence). The CDR3 runs to 14 residues. The CDR3 protein is CASSTLEGTGELFF. The DNA of the CDR3 is TGTGCCAGTAGTACTTTGGAGGGAACCGGGGAGCTGTTTTTT.

The CDR3 region is CASSNQQTTGWTTEAFF. Written as DNA, the CDR3 is TGCGCCAGCAGCAACCAACAGACTACAGGGTGGACCACTGAAGCTTTCTTT. J is TRBJ1-1 and V is TRBV5-1; maybe TRBD1 (6 bases). V was cut by 4 bases and J by 4 bases, with 23 bases left in between. Per the germline V gene, CDR1 is SGHRS and CDR2 is YFSETQ. The CDR3 consists of 17 residues.

This clonotype was found once. The V and J genes are TRBV6-1 and TRBJ2-5; 10 bases are a match to TRBD2. Germline V gene data show CDR1 as MNHNS and CDR2 as SASEGT. The V gene end was trimmed by 2 bases and the J gene end by 0 bases; junction bases not matched to a gene: 6. The CDR3 length is 17 residues. CDR3 sequence (DNA): TGTGCCAGCAGTGAAAGCGGGGGGGCCGGGTACCAAGAGACCCAGTACTTC. Its translation is CASSESGGAGYQETQYF.

V usage is TRBV12-3 or TRBV12-4 and J usage is TRBJ1-2, with D uncertain. The V end was cut by 3 bases, the J end by 8 bases, with 16 bases between. CDR3 length: 14 residues. CDR3 sequence: CASSLVDLPWGYTF. As DNA, the CDR3 is TGTGCCAGCAGTTTGGTAGACCTACCATGGGGCTACACCTTC.

The chain joins TRBV10-3 to TRBJ2-5, with 9 bases aligning to TRBD1. With 4 bases clipped from V and 4 bases from J, the junction kept 7 bases outside the gene matches. The CDR3 loop spans 15 amino acids. CDR1 is ENHRY, CDR2 SYGVKD, per germline. The CDR3 coding sequence is TGTGCCATCAGTGCAACAGGGGGCTCAGGAGAGACCCAGTACTTC. It is translated as CAISATGGSGETQYF.